Listed here are 32 T cell receptor beta chains from one sample, sequenced in a study of T-cell reconstitution after alpha-beta-depleted transplantation in children. TCRbeta library preparation incorporated unique molecular identifiers. One entry per CDR3 protein results from TCRdb running MiXCR on the PCR reads. The sample has fewer than 750,000 distinct CDR3 sequences, 20% to 25% seen once. The input for sequencing was PBMCs, mostly from graft donor cells, taken 360 days after TCRalphabeta/CD19-depleted stem cell transplant. All receptors come from a boy under two years old who had a stem cell transplant for acute myeloid leukemia, so the T cells may come from the graft donor.

In this sample, this clonotype turned up many times. The chain employs TRBV6-1 and TRBJ2-7; D unresolved. The CDR3 is made up of 15 amino acids. Trimming removed 4 bases from V and 6 bases from J, with 19 bases in between. Germline CDR1 reads MNHNS; CDR2 reads SASEGT. The CDR3 sequence: CASSAVGYPTFEQYF. The CDR3 nucleotides are TGTGCCAGCAGTGCTGTCGGTTATCCGACCTTCGAGCAGTACTTC.

The rearrangement uses TRBV10-2 and TRBJ2-7; D is unclear. V was pared by 5 bases and J by 3 bases, with 11 bases between. In germline, CDR1 is WSHSY, CDR2 SAAADI. CDR3 length: 13 amino acids. CDR3 loop: CASSPQAGYEQYV. In DNA form, the CDR3 reads TGCGCCAGCAGTCCGCAGGCCGGCTACGAGCAGTACGTC.

This rearrangement joins TRBV7-2 to TRBJ2-3; no clear D. CDR3 length equals 13 residues. Per germline, CDR1 SGHTA and CDR2 FQGNSA. The V end was cut by 5 bases, the J end by 7 bases, with 13 bases between. This CDR3 is CASSPPFGNTQYF. The CDR3, as DNA: TGTGCCAGCAGCCCACCGTTCGGAAATACGCAGTATTTT.

This clonotype was seen a few times. The CDR3 DNA is TGTGCCAGCAGCTTCAGGGATCACGGTGGCAATGAGCAGTTCTTC. This translates into CASSFRDHGGNEQFF. This chain connects TRBV7-9 to TRBJ2-1, with a possible D match to TRBD1 (5 bases). This CDR3 spans 15 amino acids. The V end lost 3 bases, the J end lost 6 bases, and 15 bases lay between the germline ends. In germline, CDR1 is SEHNR, CDR2 FQNEAQ (reference sequence).

V and J are TRBV28 and TRBJ1-2; 7 bases fit TRBD1. The CDR3 is 14 residues long. Germline CDR1 is MDHEN and CDR2 is SYDVKM. J gave up 2 bases and V 9 bases, and 9 bases lay outside the gene matches. CDR3 amino acids: CASNTPGQNYGYTF. In DNA form, the CDR3 reads TGTGCCAGTAACACCCCGGGACAGAACTATGGCTACACCTTC.

This clonotype was counted between two and nine times. The chain links TRBV9 to TRBJ2-1, with TRBD1 matching 9 bases. V was clipped by 2 bases and J by 7 bases; unmatched bases: 10. Germline V CDR1 and CDR2: SGDLS, YYNGEE. The CDR3 consists of 16 residues. The chain's CDR3 is CASSVPGTGRTNEQFF. In DNA, the CDR3 is TGTGCCAGCAGCGTCCCCGGGACAGGGAGGACGAATGAGCAGTTCTTC. Supplemented by reference TRBV9 and TRBJ2-1, the full variable domain reads DSGVTQTPKHLITATGQRVTLRCSPRSGDLSVYWYQQSLDQGLQFLIQYYNGEERAKGNILERFSAQQFPDLHSELNLSSLELGDSALYFCASSVPGTGRTNEQFFGPGTRLTVL.

This clonotype was observed many times. This chain uses TRBV29-1 with TRBJ1-2; no firm D call. Germline V gene lookup returns CDR1 SQVTM and CDR2 ANQGSEA. CDR3 length: 12 residues. The germline V and J ends were trimmed by 2 bases and 6 bases, with 10 bases remaining between them. The CDR3 DNA follows: TGCAGCGTTGAAAAAGGGTATGATGGCTACACCTTC. Translation gives CSVEKGYDGYTF. The variable domain in full, with the rest retrieved from reference TRBV29-1 and TRBJ1-2, is SAVISQKPSRDICQRGTSLTIQCQVDSQVTMMFWYRQQPGQSLTLIATANQGSEATYESGFVIDKFPISRPNLTFSTLTVSNMSPEDSSIYLCSVEKGYDGYTFGSGTRLTVV.

The table lists this clonotype with a few counts. This CDR3 is CASSQGLGRGGYNEQFF. Written as DNA, the CDR3 is TGTGCCAGCAGCCAAGGCCTAGGGCGGGGGGGGTACAATGAGCAGTTCTTC. The gene calls are TRBV4-2 and TRBJ2-1, with 9 bases matching TRBD2. Germline CDR1 LGHNA, CDR2 YNFKEQ. The CDR3 has 17 amino acids. The V and J ends lost 1 base and 4 bases, in that order; junction bases with no gene match: 8.

In this sample, this clonotype turned up a few times. This chain links TRBV20-1 with TRBJ2-7, with 9 bases that match TRBD2. V dropped 3 bases and J dropped 2; count of bases not matched to a gene: 5. Germline assignment: CDR1 DFQATT and CDR2 SNEGSKA (reference sequence). There are 14 residues in the CDR3. The CDR3 is CSARGLARTYEQYV. The CDR3 DNA reads as TGCAGTGCTAGGGGACTAGCTCGAACCTACGAGCAGTACGTC.

This clonotype was recorded at least ten times. The chain combines TRBV27 with TRBJ1-1; unclear D gene. The CDR3 extends over 16 amino acids. The germline CDR1 and CDR2 sequences are MNHEY and SMNVEV (reference sequence). V lost 2 bases to trimming and J lost 0 bases, with 13 bases between them. The CDR3 loop is CASSLTAGGLNTEAFF. CDR3 sequence (DNA): TGTGCCAGCAGTTTAACCGCGGGAGGGCTGAACACTGAAGCTTTCTTT.

This clonotype has more than one count but fewer than ten. The genes are TRBV20-1 and TRBJ1-1, with D uncertain. CDR1 is DFQATT and CDR2 is SNEGSKA in the germline V gene (reference sequence). The CDR3 contains 14 residues. Trimming stripped 5 bases from V and 0 bases from J, with 13 bases between. Written as DNA, the CDR3 is TGCAGTGCTCGGTGGGAGGGAATGAACACTGAAGCTTTCTTT. As protein: CSARWEGMNTEAFF.

The chain is built from TRBV6-1 and TRBJ2-3, with 13 bases lining up with TRBD2. Per germline, CDR1 MNHNS and CDR2 SASEGT. The CDR3 sequence is 16 residues long. V shed 8 bases, J shed 2 bases, and the junction held 7 bases outside the gene matches. The CDR3 nucleotides read TGTGCCAGCGAAGGGGGGACTAGCGGGACCACAGATACGCAGTATTTT. Its protein product is CASEGGTSGTTDTQYF.

This clonotype was counted between two and nine times. DNA of the CDR3: TGCAGTGCGCCGGACAGGTTCCGCGGGTACGAGCAGTACTTC. This sequence encodes CSAPDRFRGYEQYF. The chain is built from TRBV20-1 and TRBJ2-7; 7 positions agree with TRBD1. This CDR3 spans 14 amino acids. V dropped 6 bases and J dropped 4; count of bases not matched to a gene: 12. Germline CDR1 and CDR2: DFQATT and SNEGSKA (reference sequence).

Ten or more counts support this clonotype. The chain carries TRBV2 and TRBJ2-6; 9 positions agree with TRBD2. J was trimmed by 0 bases and V by 10 bases; bases with no gene match: 10. The germline V gene encodes CDR1 SNHLY and CDR2 FYNNEI. The length of the CDR3 is 17 residues. The CDR3 bases are TGTGCCACCTCTTCGAGCGGGGGGATCTCTGGGGCCAACGTCCTGACTTTC. It encodes CATSSSGGISGANVLTF.

This chain links TRBV6-5 with TRBJ2-2; maybe TRBD1 (5 bases). The V end was cut by 2 bases, the J end by 3 bases, with 16 bases between. The CDR3 is 17 residues long. Germline V gene lookup returns CDR1 MNHEY and CDR2 SVGAGI. The CDR3 nucleotides read TGTGCCAGCAGTTACGATCTACAGGCTCAGGACACCGGGGAGCTGTTTTTT. Amino acids: CASSYDLQAQDTGELFF.

This clonotype showed up just a few times. V usage is TRBV28 and J usage is TRBJ1-2; tentatively, D is TRBD1 (5 bases). Germline assignment: CDR1 MDHEN and CDR2 SYDVKM. This CDR3 is 14 amino acids long. Trimming removed 3 bases at V and 1 base at J, with 9 bases between. CDR3 DNA: TGTGCCAGCAGTTTCCGACAGAGTAACTATGGCTACACCTTC. It translates to CASSFRQSNYGYTF.

In this sample, this clonotype turned up a few times. This chain uses TRBV5-1 with TRBJ2-1; 7 nucleotides line up with TRBD2. This CDR3 spans 16 amino acids. Germline assignment: CDR1 SGHRS and CDR2 YFSETQ. Trimming removed 0 bases from V and 3 bases from J; junction bases left unmatched: 6. CDR3 region: CASSLVVLASYNEQFF. For the CDR3, the DNA is TGCGCCAGCAGCTTGGTGGTACTAGCGAGCTACAATGAGCAGTTCTTC. Supplemented by reference TRBV5-1 and TRBJ2-1, the full variable domain reads KAGVTQTPRYLIKTRGQQVTLSCSPISGHRSVSWYQQTPGQGLQFLFEYFSETQRNKGNFPGRFSGRQFSNSRSEMNVSTLELGDSALYLCASSLVVLASYNEQFFGPGTRLTVL.

The chain couples TRBV10-2 to TRBJ2-7, with 9 bases that match TRBD2. The J segment lost 7 bases and the V segment lost 1 base, leaving 5 bases of the junction unmatched. The CDR3 spans 14 residues. Germline CDR1 and CDR2: WSHSY and SAAADI. DNA for the CDR3: TGCGCCAGCAGTGAGTACCTAGCGGGGTTGGAGCAGTACTTC. Protein sequence: CASSEYLAGLEQYF.

This clonotype was counted many times. The CDR3: CASSLALDNTGELFF. The CDR3 nucleotides are TGCGCCAGCAGCTTGGCCTTAGACAACACCGGGGAGCTGTTTTTT. The rearrangement links TRBV5-1 to TRBJ2-2; D is unclear. This CDR3 region has 15 residues. CDR1 is SGHRS, CDR2 YFSETQ, per germline. V was pared by 0 bases and J by 2 bases, with 8 bases between.

The table lists this clonotype with many counts. V and J are TRBV28 and TRBJ2-7; 8 nucleotides match TRBD2. The CDR3 runs to 18 residues. Germline CDR1 MDHEN, CDR2 SYDVKM. V shed 4 bases, J shed 2 bases, and the junction held 16 bases outside the gene matches. The CDR3 is CASSSNGVIAGSPYEQYV. The CDR3 region has the DNA TGTGCCAGCAGTTCTAACGGGGTCATAGCGGGGTCGCCCTACGAGCAGTACGTC.

The rearrangement uses TRBV7-6 and TRBJ2-1; a possible D gene is TRBD1 (5 bases). Trimming pared 3 bases from V and 6 bases from J, leaving 15 bases between. The germline V gene has CDR1 SGHVS and CDR2 FNYEAQ. The CDR3 is made up of 15 amino acids. The CDR3 loop reads CASSFRQGISNEQFF. CDR3 DNA: TGTGCCAGCAGCTTCAGGCAGGGAATAAGCAATGAGCAGTTCTTC.

The V call is TRBV20-1, the J call TRBJ2-1, with unresolved D. The V gene's germline CDR1 is DFQATT and CDR2 SNEGSKA (reference sequence). V was trimmed by 1 base and J by 9 bases, leaving 13 bases between them. This CDR3 has 13 residues. Here the CDR3 DNA reads TGCAGTGCTAGAGCCCCCGCTCACCGTGAGCAGTTCTTC. Protein sequence: CSARAPAHREQFF.

The chain links TRBV7-6 to TRBJ2-5; 11 positions match TRBD2. The length of the CDR3 is 15 residues. J was trimmed by 6 bases and V by 5 bases; bases with no gene match: 8. Looked up from germline, CDR1 is SGHVS and CDR2 is FNYEAQ. CDR3 DNA: TGTGCCAGCAGCGAAGCACTAGCGGGGGTAAAGACCCAGTACTTC. As protein: CASSEALAGVKTQYF. Full variable domain (rest looked up from reference TRBV7-6 and TRBJ2-5): GAGVSQSPRYKVTKRGQDVALRCDPISGHVSLYWYRQALGQGPEFLTYFNYEAQQDKSGLPNDRFSAERPEGSISTLTIQRTEQRDSAMYRCASSEALAGVKTQYFGPGTRLLVL.

The sample holds many counts of this clonotype. V is TRBV29-1 and J is TRBJ2-1; D gene unclear. Germline V gives CDR1 SQVTM, CDR2 ANQGSEA. The length of the CDR3 is 12 residues. Trimming shortened V by 0 bases and J by 10 bases, and 10 bases separated the two germline ends. The CDR3: CSVEDQVREQFF. CDR3 nucleotides: TGCAGCGTTGAAGATCAGGTGCGGGAGCAGTTCTTC.

This clonotype was observed a few times. This chain uses TRBV28 with TRBJ1-1; 10 bases match TRBD1. The CDR3 is 15 amino acids. Germline CDR1 reads MDHEN; CDR2 reads SYDVKM. The V segment lost 4 bases and the J segment 8 bases; nucleotides outside the gene matches: 10. The CDR3 DNA sequence: TGTGCCAGCAGTTCCTCCGGGACAGGGGCTAGGGAAGCTTTCTTT. Encoded protein: CASSSSGTGAREAFF.

In its sample, this clonotype was seen a few times. The V and J genes are TRBV7-9 and TRBJ1-2, with TRBD1 matching over 7 bases. The V gene end was trimmed by 5 bases and the J gene end by 8 bases; junction bases not matched to a gene: 11. In germline, CDR1 is SEHNR, CDR2 FQNEAQ (reference sequence). The CDR3 totals 14 residues. Here the CDR3 reads CASSLTTGDIGYTF. CDR3 coding DNA: TGTGCCAGCAGCCTGACCACAGGGGATATCGGCTACACCTTC.

The chain recombines TRBV6-1 with TRBJ1-2; a weak D match, TRBD1 (6 bases). The CDR3 runs to 15 residues. Germline V gene lookup returns CDR1 MNHNS and CDR2 SASEGT. Trimming took 6 bases from V and 8 from J, leaving 22 bases between them. CDR3 sequence: CASRRGSSGEGGYTF. In nucleotides, the CDR3 is TGTGCCAGCAGGAGGGGGTCGTCAGGGGAGGGAGGCTACACCTTC.

This chain connects TRBV5-1 to TRBJ2-5; D is unclear. V shed 1 base and J shed 3 bases, with 10 bases lying between them. The germline V gene has CDR1 SGHRS and CDR2 YFSETQ. This CDR3 contains 14 residues. The CDR3 protein is CASSLSAREETQYF. The DNA of the CDR3 is TGCGCCAGCAGCTTGTCGGCTCGGGAAGAGACCCAGTACTTC. Based on the CDR3 plus reference TRBV5-1 and TRBJ2-5, the full variable domain is KAGVTQTPRYLIKTRGQQVTLSCSPISGHRSVSWYQQTPGQGLQFLFEYFSETQRNKGNFPGRFSGRQFSNSRSEMNVSTLELGDSALYLCASSLSAREETQYFGPGTRLLVL.

The chain couples TRBV6-2 or TRBV6-3 to TRBJ2-1, with TRBD1 as a possible D gene (6 bases). Between the trimmed V and J ends, which lost 1 base and 9 bases, there was a span of 10 bases. This CDR3 has 13 amino acids. CDR1 is MNHEY and CDR2 is SVGEGT in the germline V gene. In nucleotides, the CDR3 is TGTGCCAGCAGTTACTGGACAGTGGGTGAGCAGTTCTTC. Translated: CASSYWTVGEQFF.

This clonotype occurred many times. The rearrangement links TRBV5-1 to TRBJ2-7, with D hard to call. The CDR3 is made up of 12 amino acids. Germline loops: CDR1 SGHRS, CDR2 YFSETQ. Trimming removed 0 bases from V and 6 bases from J, with 7 bases in between. The DNA of the CDR3 is TGCGCCAGCAGCTTGGAAGACCCCGAGCAGTACTTC. Encoded protein: CASSLEDPEQYF. Drawing the rest from reference TRBV5-1 and TRBJ2-7, the complete variable domain is KAGVTQTPRYLIKTRGQQVTLSCSPISGHRSVSWYQQTPGQGLQFLFEYFSETQRNKGNFPGRFSGRQFSNSRSEMNVSTLELGDSALYLCASSLEDPEQYFGPGTRLTVT.

As concerns this clonotype: A much larger clone sits a single nucleotide away, making a read error possible. V and J are TRBV29-1 and TRBJ2-6; no definite D call. CDR1 SQVTM and CDR2 ANQGSEA come from the germline V gene. V gave up 5 bases and J gave up 2 bases, with 7 bases separating them. This CDR3 comprises 13 residues. In nucleotides, the CDR3 is TGCAGCGTTTCAGCCCCTGGGGCCAACGTCCTGACTTTC. It yields the protein CSVSAPGANVLTF.

This clonotype was observed many times. The J gene is TRBJ1-6, the V gene TRBV29-1; D gene unclear. The germline CDR1 and CDR2 sequences are SQVTM and ANQGSEA. This CDR3 has 10 residues. Trimming left V 4 bases short and J 9 bases short, with 4 bases between. The CDR3 reads CSVVGSPLHF. The CDR3 DNA follows: TGCAGCGTTGTGGGTTCACCCCTCCACTTT.